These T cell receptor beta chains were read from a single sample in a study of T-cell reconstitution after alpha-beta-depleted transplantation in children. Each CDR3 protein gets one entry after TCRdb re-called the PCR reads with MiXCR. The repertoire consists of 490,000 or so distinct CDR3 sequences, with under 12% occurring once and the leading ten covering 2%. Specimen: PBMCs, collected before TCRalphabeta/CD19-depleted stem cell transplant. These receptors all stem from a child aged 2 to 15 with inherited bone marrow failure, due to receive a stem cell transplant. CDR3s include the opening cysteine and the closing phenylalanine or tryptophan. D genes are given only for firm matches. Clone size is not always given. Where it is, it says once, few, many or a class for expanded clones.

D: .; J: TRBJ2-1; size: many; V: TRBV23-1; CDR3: CASVRGTPHYNEQFF; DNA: TGCGCCAGTGTCCGGGGGACACCTCACTACAATGAGCAGTTCTTC
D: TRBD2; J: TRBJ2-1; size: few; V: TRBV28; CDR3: CAGRSGTRSDNEQFF; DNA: TGTGCCGGCCGCTCCGGGACTAGAAGCGACAATGAGCAGTTCTTC
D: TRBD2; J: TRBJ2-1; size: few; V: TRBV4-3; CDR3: CASSLGVAGEVYNEQFF; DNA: TGCGCCAGCAGCCTTGGAGTAGCGGGAGAGGTTTACAATGAGCAGTTCTTC
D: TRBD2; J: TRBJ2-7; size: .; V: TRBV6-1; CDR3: CASSRRTRTSYEQYF; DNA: TGTGCCAGCAGTCGCCGGACTAGGACCTCCTACGAGCAGTACTTC
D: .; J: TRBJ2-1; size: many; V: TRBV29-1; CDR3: CSVDLPGYNEQFF; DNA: TGCAGCGTTGACCTTCCCGGGTACAATGAGCAGTTCTTC
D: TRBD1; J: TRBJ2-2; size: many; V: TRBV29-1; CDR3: CSPEGGRQGAGTGELFF; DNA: TGCAGCCCCGAAGGGGGTCGGCAGGGGGCCGGCACCGGGGAGCTGTTTTTT
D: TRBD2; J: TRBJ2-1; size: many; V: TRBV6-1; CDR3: CASSRHVEGLAVNEQFF; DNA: TGTGCCAGCAGTCGCCACGTCGAGGGACTAGCTGTAAATGAGCAGTTCTTC
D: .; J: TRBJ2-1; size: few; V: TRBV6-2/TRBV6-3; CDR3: CASREGTYNEQFF; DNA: TGTGCCAGCAGGGAGGGCACTTACAATGAGCAGTTCTTC
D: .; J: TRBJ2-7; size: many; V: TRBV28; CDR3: CARTGHEQYF; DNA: TGTGCCAGAACAGGTCACGAGCAGTACTTC
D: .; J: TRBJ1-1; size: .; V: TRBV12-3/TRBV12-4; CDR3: CASSLPQQGMTEAFF; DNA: TGTGCCAGCAGTTTGCCCCAGCAGGGGATGACTGAAGCTTTCTTT